The 29 T cell receptor beta chains below were found in one sample sequenced in a study of T-cell memory formation after mild COVID-19. One entry per CDR3 protein results from TCRdb running MiXCR on the 5' RACE reads. The repertoire holds 30,000 to 50,000 distinct CDR3 sequences, with around 6.1% as singletons. The sample consisted of PBMCs or a T cell subset sorted from them (not recorded which). The receptors come from an adult who had mild COVID-19 (a few samples of this study predate the infection). Cell type and time point are not known.

This clonotype was counted at least ten times. V is TRBV7-6 and J is TRBJ1-1; 8 nucleotides match TRBD1. Looked up from germline, CDR1 is SGHVS and CDR2 is FNYEAQ. The trim removed 4 bases at V and 0 bases at J, leaving 10 bases unmatched. This CDR3 is built from 17 residues. The DNA of the CDR3 is TGTGCCAGCAGCTCCTTACCGGGACAGGCGATGAACACTGAAGCTTTCTTT. Its protein is CASSSLPGQAMNTEAFF.

This clonotype was counted at least ten times. The chain recombines TRBV5-1 with TRBJ2-7; D might be TRBD1 (5 bases). V was trimmed by 4 bases and J by 2 bases, leaving 10 bases between them. The germline gives CDR1 SGHRS, CDR2 YFSETQ. This CDR3 has 13 residues. The CDR3: CASSIDRAYEQYF. In nucleotides, the CDR3 is TGCGCCAGCAGCATAGACAGAGCCTACGAGCAGTACTTC.

This sequence joins TRBV2 and TRBJ2-2, with D perhaps matching TRBD1 (5 bases). Deletions cut 5 bases from V and 0 bases from J, with 10 bases between. The CDR3 is 15 amino acids. Germline-derived CDR1 and CDR2 are SNHLY and FYNNEI. This CDR3 is CASSFDRANTGELFF. Here the CDR3 DNA reads TGTGCCAGCAGTTTTGACAGAGCGAACACCGGGGAGCTGTTTTTT.

V gene TRBV6-2 or TRBV6-3 combines with J gene TRBJ1-1, with 7 bases aligning to TRBD1. Germline V lookup: CDR1 MNHEY, CDR2 SVGEGT. The CDR3 consists of 14 residues. The junction had 6 bases not matched to a gene; V was cut back by 7 bases and J by 1 base. In DNA form, the CDR3 reads TGTGCCAGCAAATGGGGGACAGCGAACACTGAAGCTTTCTTT. Encoded protein: CASKWGTANTEAFF.

The gene calls are TRBV12-3 or TRBV12-4 and TRBJ2-1; D perhaps matches TRBD2 (6 bases). Trimming cost V 6 bases and J 10 bases, with 16 bases left between them. This CDR3 has 13 amino acids. CDR3 bases: TGTGCCAGCAGACCCTCCCTAGGGAGGGAGCAGTTCTTC. Its protein product is CASRPSLGREQFF.

Many counts were recorded for this clonotype. This rearrangement joins TRBV5-1 to TRBJ2-3, with 10 bases that match TRBD2. V was clipped by 2 bases and J by 4 bases; unmatched bases: 10. Looked up from germline, CDR1 is SGHRS and CDR2 is YFSETQ. The length of the CDR3 is 17 residues. The CDR3 spells CASSFAPIAGGSDTQYF. DNA of the CDR3: TGCGCCAGCAGCTTCGCCCCGATAGCGGGGGGCTCAGATACGCAGTATTTT.

The chain links TRBV6-5 to TRBJ2-2; 8 bases match TRBD1. This CDR3 has 14 amino acids. V trimming: 4 bases; J trimming: 6 bases; junction bases outside the gene matches: 4. Per the germline V gene, CDR1 is MNHEY and CDR2 is SVGAGI. The CDR3 nucleotides read TGTGCCAGCAGTTCTCGACAGGGGCCCGGGGAGCTGTTTTTT. Translation gives CASSSRQGPGELFF.

This clonotype was observed at least ten times. Here the CDR3 DNA reads TGCGCCAGCAGCTTGAGGGACAGGCTGAACACTGAAGCTTTCTTT. It codes for CASSLRDRLNTEAFF. The chain joins TRBV5-1 to TRBJ1-1; 8 bases agree with TRBD1. CDR3 size: 15 residues. The trim removed 1 base at V and 0 bases at J, leaving 2 bases unmatched. In germline, CDR1 is SGHRS, CDR2 YFSETQ.

This clonotype was seen repeatedly, ten times or more. The chain couples TRBV5-1 to TRBJ2-3; 8 bases match TRBD1. The V gene's germline CDR1 is SGHRS and CDR2 YFSETQ. V was clipped by 5 bases and J by 1 base; unmatched bases: 6. The CDR3 totals 15 residues. CDR3: CASRTTGDGTDTQYF. In nucleotides, the CDR3 is TGCGCCAGCAGAACGACAGGGGACGGCACAGATACGCAGTATTTT. The entire variable domain, with the rest obtained from reference TRBV5-1 and TRBJ2-3, is as follows: KAGVTQTPRYLIKTRGQQVTLSCSPISGHRSVSWYQQTPGQGLQFLFEYFSETQRNKGNFPGRFSGRQFSNSRSEMNVSTLELGDSALYLCASRTTGDGTDTQYFGPGTRLTVL.

The sample holds many counts of this clonotype. The chain employs TRBV30 and TRBJ2-5; no firm D call. V was pared by 0 bases and J by 5 bases, with 10 bases between. This CDR3 contains 13 residues. CDR1 is GTSNPN, CDR2 SVGIG, per germline (reference sequence). The CDR3 loop is CAWSVRLGETQYF. DNA for the CDR3: TGTGCCTGGAGTGTAAGGCTCGGGGAGACCCAGTACTTC.

V usage is TRBV13 and J usage is TRBJ2-7; 8 bases are shared with TRBD2. The germline V gene encodes CDR1 PRHDT and CDR2 FYEKMQ (reference sequence). The V gene end was trimmed by 5 bases and the J gene end by 1 base; junction bases not matched to a gene: 16. The CDR3 contains 18 residues. The CDR3: CASSVRGFREGRSYEQYF. The CDR3 DNA reads as TGTGCCAGCAGCGTTAGGGGTTTCCGGGAGGGCCGATCCTACGAGCAGTACTTC.

This clonotype was detected many times. The V gene is TRBV20-1, the J gene TRBJ2-6; TRBD1 matches at 12 bases. Germline CDR1 reads DFQATT; CDR2 reads SNEGSKA (reference sequence). This CDR3 spans 19 amino acids. The junction had 7 bases not matched to a gene; V was cut back by 1 base and J by 0 bases. The CDR3 bases are TGCAGTGCTAGAGGGCCGGGACAGGGGGCCTCCTCTGGGGCCAACGTCCTGACTTTC. This translates into CSARGPGQGASSGANVLTF.

This clonotype was recorded at least ten times. This sequence joins TRBV5-5 and TRBJ2-2; 10 nucleotides align to TRBD2. The CDR3 has 17 amino acids. V shed 4 bases, J shed 1 base, and the junction held 7 bases outside the gene matches. The V gene's germline CDR1 is SGHKS and CDR2 YYEKEE (reference sequence). The CDR3 sequence is CASSPPGLAENTGELFF. CDR3 DNA sequence: TGTGCCAGCAGCCCCCCTGGACTAGCGGAGAACACCGGGGAGCTGTTTTTT.

Only a few counts were recorded for this clonotype. The rearrangement links TRBV20-1 to TRBJ2-7; TRBD2 matches at 14 bases. V lost 3 bases and J lost 4; bases outside the gene matches: 5. The germline V gene has CDR1 DFQATT and CDR2 SNEGSKA (reference sequence). There are 15 residues in the CDR3. The chain's CDR3 is CSASQGTSGSYEQYF. The CDR3 DNA follows: TGCAGTGCTAGCCAAGGGACTAGCGGGAGTTACGAGCAGTACTTC.

This clonotype was recorded a few times. This chain joins TRBV20-1 and TRBJ2-3; D possibly corresponds to TRBD2 (7 bases). CDR1 and CDR2 from the germline V gene are DFQATT and SNEGSKA (reference sequence). V was cut by 6 bases and J by 6 bases, with 28 bases left in between. There are 17 residues in the CDR3. CDR3 region: CSAPSPGGRNKLDTQYF. The CDR3 nucleotides are TGCAGTGCCCCCTCCCCCGGGGGGCGAAACAAATTGGATACGCAGTATTTT.

The chain has TRBV19 and TRBJ2-1; 10 nucleotides match TRBD2. V was pared by 6 bases and J by 3 bases, with 2 bases of the junction left unmatched. Germline V lookup: CDR1 LNHDA, CDR2 SQIVND (reference sequence). The CDR3 loop spans 14 amino acids. CDR3 nucleotides: TGTGCCAGTAGAGGGACTAGCGTCTACAATGAGCAGTTCTTC. Protein product: CASRGTSVYNEQFF.

The CDR3 coding sequence is TGCGCCAGCAGCCGACAGGAGTCGAGCTACTATAATTCACCCCTCCACTTT. Protein product: CASSRQESSYYNSPLHF. This sequence joins TRBV5-1 and TRBJ1-6; D possibly corresponds to TRBD1 (6 bases). V gave up 4 bases and J gave up 3 bases, with 17 bases separating them. The CDR3 has 17 amino acids. In germline, CDR1 is SGHRS, CDR2 YFSETQ.

This clonotype came up many times. This rearrangement joins TRBV12-3 or TRBV12-4 to TRBJ2-2, with D perhaps given as TRBD1 or TRBD2 (5 bases each). CDR3 length: 15 amino acids. Trimming pared 2 bases from V and 5 bases from J, leaving 12 bases between. The CDR3 protein is CASSLWGSGTGELFF. The CDR3 DNA reads as TGTGCCAGCAGTTTATGGGGGAGTGGAACCGGGGAGCTGTTTTTT.

This clonotype was recorded many times. The V call is TRBV27, the J call TRBJ1-2; D might be TRBD1 (5 bases). Germline V lookup: CDR1 MNHEY, CDR2 SMNVEV (reference sequence). The CDR3 is 13 amino acids. With 5 bases removed from V and 2 bases from J, the gap between germline ends came to 9 bases. This CDR3 is CASSRGANYGYTF. The CDR3 nucleotides read TGTGCCAGCAGTCGTGGGGCCAACTATGGCTACACCTTC.

This clonotype was observed many times. The CDR3, as DNA: TGCGCCAGCAGCTTGGGGGGACAGTTCATCGGGGAGCTGTTTTTT. Encoded protein: CASSLGGQFIGELFF. The chain recombines TRBV5-1 with TRBJ2-2, with TRBD1 matching 7 bases. J lost 7 bases, V lost 0 bases, and 6 bases had no gene match. Germline V gene data show CDR1 as SGHRS and CDR2 as YFSETQ. The CDR3 consists of 15 residues.

CDR3 in DNA: TGTGCCAGTGAACAGAGTCCCAATTCACCCCTCCACTTT. This translates into CASEQSPNSPLHF. The V and J genes are TRBV2 and TRBJ1-6; the D is unclear. Germline V lookup: CDR1 SNHLY, CDR2 FYNNEI. The CDR3 contains 13 residues. V was pared by 9 bases and J by 7 bases, with 13 bases between.

V and J are TRBV30 and TRBJ2-2; 7 bases are a match to TRBD1. The CDR3 contains 13 residues. Looked up from germline, CDR1 is GTSNPN and CDR2 is SVGIG (reference sequence). With 0 bases clipped from V and 5 bases from J, the junction kept 0 bases outside the gene matches. The CDR3 coding sequence is TGTGCCTGGAGTGTACAGGGGACCGGGGAGCTGTTTTTT. Protein sequence: CAWSVQGTGELFF.

This clonotype was observed a handful of times. The chain links TRBV5-1 to TRBJ2-2, with 13 positions matching TRBD2. Germline trimming cut 4 bases from V and 1 base from J; bases unmatched to any gene: 7. This CDR3 region has 18 residues. CDR1 SGHRS and CDR2 YFSETQ come from the germline V gene. Here the CDR3 reads CASSRKTSGGMNTGELFF. CDR3 DNA: TGCGCCAGCAGCCGGAAGACTAGCGGGGGGATGAACACCGGGGAGCTGTTTTTT.

This clonotype was counted at least ten times. The chain combines TRBV7-7 with TRBJ1-1; no firm D call. CDR1 and CDR2 from the germline V gene are SSHAT and FNYEAQ (reference sequence). Deletions cut 3 bases from V and 2 bases from J, with 7 bases between. The CDR3 loop spans 13 amino acids. CDR3 coding DNA: TGTGCCAGCAGCTTGGCGGGCAACACTGAAGCTTTCTTT. This codes for CASSLAGNTEAFF.

This clonotype came up a few times. The chain couples TRBV14 to TRBJ1-2; 7 bases are a match to TRBD1. Looked up from germline, CDR1 is SGHDN and CDR2 is FVKESK. This CDR3 contains 14 residues. V shed 1 base, J shed 7 bases, and the junction held 6 bases outside the gene matches. The CDR3 DNA reads TGTGCCAGCAGCCAAGCAAGACAGGGCGGTGGCTACACCTTC. Residues: CASSQARQGGGYTF. Supplemented by reference TRBV14 and TRBJ1-2, the full variable domain reads EAGVTQFPSHSVIEKGQTVTLRCDPISGHDNLYWYRRVMGKEIKFLLHFVKESKQDESGMPNNRFLAERTGGTYSTLKVQPAELEDSGVYFCASSQARQGGGYTFGSGTRLTVV.

At least ten counts were recorded for this clonotype. The gene calls are TRBV5-1 and TRBJ1-2, with 9 bases lining up with TRBD1. Germline assignment: CDR1 SGHRS and CDR2 YFSETQ. The J segment lost 5 bases and the V segment lost 4 bases, leaving 9 bases of the junction unmatched. The CDR3 consists of 15 residues. CDR3 region: CASSPRDRDLYGYTF. The DNA for the CDR3 is TGCGCCAGCAGCCCCCGGGACAGGGACCTTTATGGCTACACCTTC.

The genes are TRBV6-1 and TRBJ2-6, with 10 positions matching TRBD1. Trimming removed 3 bases from V and 2 bases from J; junction bases left unmatched: 7. Germline assignment: CDR1 MNHNS and CDR2 SASEGT. This CDR3 region has 18 residues. The CDR3 here is CASSEGQGSFAGANVLTF. CDR3 DNA: TGTGCCAGCAGTGAGGGACAGGGGTCTTTCGCTGGGGCCAACGTCCTGACTTTC.

CDR3 in DNA: TGTGCCAGCAGTAGGGAGCGGGGGAGCACAGATACGCAGTATTTT. Its translation: CASSRERGSTDTQYF. J is TRBJ2-3 and V is TRBV27, with 8 nucleotides matching TRBD2. The ends lost 5 bases at V and 0 bases at J; junction bases unmatched: 4. The CDR3 length is 15 residues. Germline values: CDR1 MNHEY, CDR2 SMNVEV (reference sequence).

The chain has TRBV20-1 and TRBJ2-1, with 12 nucleotides matching TRBD2. The germline gives CDR1 DFQATT, CDR2 SNEGSKA (reference sequence). V gave up 6 bases and J gave up 5 bases; unmatched junction bases: 8. The CDR3 consists of 15 residues. The chain's CDR3 is CSAPTSGRRNNEQFF. As DNA, the CDR3 is TGCAGTGCGCCTACTAGCGGGAGGAGGAACAATGAGCAGTTCTTC.